This T cell receptor beta chain was obtained from a study of T cells after yellow fever vaccination. The study, taken as a whole, reports: Most primary-vaccination clones reappeared after the booster (about 95% CD4, more than 70% CD8).

The 5'RACE template-switching step produced TCR cDNA and added a universal primer site and UMIs. TCRdb analysed the 5' RACE reads with MiXCR anew, one entry per CDR3 protein. There are about 340,000 distinct CDR3 sequences in the sample; about 4% occur only once, and around 24% lies in the top ten. This clonotype has a handful of counts. The target antigen is unknown. The TCR was taken from a young man who received the YFV17D yellow fever vaccine. Source: PBMCs, taken 5 days after the yellow fever booster vaccination.

The CDR3 DNA is TGTGCCAGCTCACCCGGACTAGCGGCGGGCCATGAGCAGTTCTTC. Translated: CASSPGLAAGHEQFF. The rearrangement links TRBV18 to TRBJ2-1, with 10 nucleotides matching TRBD2. CDR1 and CDR2 (germline): KGHSH, LQKENI. Unmatched junction bases numbered 7, after V lost 3 bases and J lost 8 bases. The CDR3 is 15 amino acids.